This TCR beta chain emerged from a study of control samples from healthy donors and cancer patients. Clones were sequenced by immunoSEQ multiplex PCR, and TCRdb holds only the in-frame ones, with some missing. The repertoire includes over 100,000 clones, over 75% of them detected once, and about 2.7% sits in the top ten. The source material was blood. The TCR originated in a man aged 35 to 55 in good health.

The DNA for the CDR3 is TGTGCCAGCAGCTTGAATGGGGAATCAGGCCTATCACCCCTCCACTTT. This gives the protein CASSLNGESGLSPLHF. The genes are TRBV5-6 and TRBJ1-6; no reliable D call. The CDR3 extends over 16 amino acids. V dropped 1 base and J dropped 10 bases, with 18 bases sitting between them. Germline CDR1 reads SGHDT; CDR2 reads YYEEEE.